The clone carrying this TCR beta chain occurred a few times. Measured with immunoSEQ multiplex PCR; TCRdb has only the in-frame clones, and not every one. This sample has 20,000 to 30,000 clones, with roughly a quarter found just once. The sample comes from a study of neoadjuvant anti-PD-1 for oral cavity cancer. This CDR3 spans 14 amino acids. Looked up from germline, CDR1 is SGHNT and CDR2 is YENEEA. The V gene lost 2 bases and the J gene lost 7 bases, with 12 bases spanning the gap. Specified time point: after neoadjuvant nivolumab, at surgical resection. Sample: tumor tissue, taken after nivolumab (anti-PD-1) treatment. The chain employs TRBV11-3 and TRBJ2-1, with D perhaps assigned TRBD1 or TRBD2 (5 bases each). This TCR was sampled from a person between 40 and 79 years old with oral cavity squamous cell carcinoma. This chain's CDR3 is CASSLSGTWNEQFF. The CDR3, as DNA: TGTGCCAGCAGCTTATCGGGGACGTGGAATGAGCAGTTCTTC.